A single T cell receptor (beta chain) is shown here with its context. Its antigen remains unidentified. The PCR used 60 Vbeta and 13 Jbeta primers. Only in-frame clones appear in the TCRdb table, and some are missing; sequencing was by immunoSEQ multiplex PCR. The sample has around 85,000 clones, 80% seen once; the top ten hold 1.1%. This specimen comes from a study of cytomegalovirus exposure and HLA in healthy donors. General observations from the study: Across all donors, roughly uniform sequencing depth was an assumption of the presence/absence analyses. The majority of CMV-associated TCR beta chains were reported as apparently HLA-restricted in a later analysis.

The CDR3 extends over 13 amino acids. Germline V lookup: CDR1 SEHNR, CDR2 FQNEAQ (reference sequence). V dropped 7 bases and J dropped 4 bases, with 10 bases sitting between them. This receptor was obtained from a male donor in good health and CMV-seronegative. The V gene is TRBV7-9, the J gene TRBJ1-4; weak D call: TRBD1 (5 bases). Sequencing input: PBMCs. The CDR3 loop reads CASTRDNNEKLFF. CDR3 DNA sequence: TGTGCCAGCACCAGGGATAATAATGAAAAACTGTTTTTT.